One sample yielded the 7 T cell receptor beta chains listed below, sequenced in a study of cytomegalovirus exposure and HLA in healthy donors. With 60 Vbeta and 13 Jbeta primers, the PCR was carried out. The protocol was immunoSEQ multiplex PCR, while the TCRdb copy is restricted to in-frame clones and leaves out a portion. Of some 57,000 clones listed, 70% to 75% are singletons. Sequenced: PBMCs. The receptors were gathered from a woman aged 25 to 45 in good health and CMV-seronegative.

V gene TRBV6-6 combines with J gene TRBJ2-7, with 9 bases identical to TRBD2. Germline loops: CDR1 MNHNY, CDR2 SVGAGI (reference sequence). V shed 5 bases, J shed 4 bases, and the junction held 12 bases outside the gene matches. CDR3 length: 16 residues. The CDR3 spells CASSPQTSGRSYEQYF. In DNA, the CDR3 is TGTGCCAGCAGTCCCCAGACTAGCGGACGTTCTTACGAGCAGTACTTC.

This chain uses TRBV28 with TRBJ2-2; 11 bases are shared with TRBD2. The V gene end was trimmed by 7 bases and the J gene end by 4 bases; junction bases not matched to a gene: 2. The CDR3 sequence is 14 residues long. Germline CDR1 and CDR2: MDHEN and SYDVKM. The CDR3 loop reads CASIAGGPTGELFF. Written as DNA, the CDR3 is TGTGCCAGCATAGCGGGAGGGCCCACCGGGGAGCTGTTTTTT.

V and J are TRBV5-8 and TRBJ1-2, with 8 bases lining up with TRBD1. V was pared by 1 base and J by 2 bases, with 19 bases of the junction left unmatched. There are 20 residues in the CDR3. Germline V CDR1 and CDR2: SGHTS, YDEGEE. This chain's CDR3 is CASSLRWTPDRATGNYGYTF. DNA for the CDR3: TGTGCCAGCAGCTTGCGCTGGACCCCGGACAGGGCAACAGGGAACTATGGCTACACCTTC.

V gene TRBV9 combines with J gene TRBJ2-7, with D perhaps matching TRBD1 (5 bases). Germline assignment: CDR1 SGDLS and CDR2 YYNGEE. CDR3 size: 14 residues. V was shortened by 4 bases and J by 2 bases, with 13 bases between the two germline ends. CDR3: CASSPKQETYEQYF. The CDR3 nucleotides are TGTGCCAGCAGCCCAAAACAGGAGACCTACGAGCAGTACTTC.

The V gene is TRBV5-4, the J gene TRBJ2-1; 10 nucleotides agree with TRBD1. This CDR3 has 15 residues. Germline lookup yields CDR1 SGHNT and CDR2 YYREEE (reference sequence). The J segment lost 4 bases and the V segment lost 4 bases, leaving 5 bases of the junction unmatched. CDR3 sequence reads: CASSLDRGTYNEQFF. The CDR3 DNA follows: TGTGCCAGCAGCCTGGACAGGGGGACGTACAATGAGCAGTTCTTC.

About this clone: One end of the junction fails to match germline, which may point to a read error. The chain joins TRBV7-9 to TRBJ2-1; 10 bases map to TRBD2. Germline V CDR1 and CDR2: SEHNR, FQNEAQ (reference sequence). The CDR3 is made up of 15 amino acids. CDR3 protein: CSSSPGTSDYNEQFF. CDR3 nucleotides: TGTTCCAGCAGCCCCGGGACTAGCGACTACAATGAGCAGTTCTTC. The whole variable domain, filled in from reference TRBV7-9 and TRBJ2-1, reads DTGVSQNPRHKITKRGQNVTFRCDPISEHNRLYWYRQTLGQGPEFLTYFQNEAQLEKSRLLSDRFSAERPKGSFSTLEIQRTEQGDSAMYLCSSSPGTSDYNEQFFGPGTRLTVL.

The V and J genes are TRBV4-1 and TRBJ2-1, with a tentative D call TRBD2 (6 bases). Germline V CDR1 and CDR2: MGHRA, YSYEKL. Trimming stripped 4 bases from V and 8 bases from J, with 15 bases between. The CDR3 length is 14 residues. The CDR3 nucleotides are TGCGCCAGCAGCCCAACCGGGAGCTGGCATGAGCAGTTCTTC. Translated, it gives CASSPTGSWHEQFF.